This TCR beta chain derives from a study of cytomegalovirus exposure and HLA in healthy donors. Notes on the study in general: Subsequent analysis showed first-cohort TCR clusters tending to co-occur in some 120 validation repertoires.

Using immunoSEQ multiplex PCR, the repertoire was profiled, and TCRdb retains in-frame clones only, with some absent. Of hundreds of thousands of clones in the sample, around 86% were seen once. In the case of this clone: The antigen is undetermined.

Looked up from germline, CDR1 is MDHEN and CDR2 is SYDVKM. Trimming removed 5 bases from V and 1 base from J, with 15 bases in between. The CDR3 contains 16 residues. The sequence was collected from a woman aged 18-29 years in good health and CMV-seronegative. The chain couples TRBV28 to TRBJ1-5; possible D gene TRBD1, 6 bases. Sequencing was done on a sample of PBMCs. In DNA form, the CDR3 reads TGTGCCAGCAGTCGGGGAGGGGGTTGGAGCAATCAGCCCCAGCATTTT. Amino acid sequence: CASSRGGGWSNQPQHF.